This T cell receptor (beta chain) stems from a study of cytomegalovirus exposure and HLA in healthy donors. The study, taken as a whole, reports: A few of the chains that were CMV-associated were confirmed in vitro to be specific for CMV antigens. A subsequent analysis found that TCR clusters from the first cohort also tended to co-occur in the approximately 130 validation repertoires, with roughly 95% of cluster scores above 0.

On this clone: Its antigen is unknown.

Sequencing was performed with immunoSEQ multiplex PCR; in TCRdb, only in-frame clones are kept and a portion is missing. Of 100,000 to 150,000 clones in the sample, approximately 88% are singletons; the top ten hold 1.5% to 2%. The ends were cut back, 1 base at V and 7 bases at J, with 14 bases in the middle. CDR1 and CDR2 from the germline V gene are LNHDA and SQIVND (reference sequence). The CDR3 is 15 residues long. The clonotype comes from a man between 18 and 29 years old in good health and CMV-seronegative. Sequencing was done on a sample of PBMCs. The rearrangement joins TRBV19 to TRBJ2-1, with D maybe TRBD1 (6 bases). DNA for the CDR3: TGTGCCAGTAGTATAGGACAGGCTAATGGAAATGAGCAGTTCTTC. As protein: CASSIGQANGNEQFF.